The 2 T cell receptor beta chains given below trace back to one sample, sequenced in a study of T cells in Graves' hyperthyroidism and ophthalmopathy. The investigators amplified TCR beta CDR3 regions from RNA transcripts. The TCR CDR3 first-round RT-PCR relied on the HTBI primer set. TCRdb re-called the multiplex PCR reads through MiXCR, storing one row per CDR3 protein. Of almost 600,000 distinct CDR3 sequences in the sample, over 11% were seen once. What was sequenced was blood. The receptors stem from a woman in her twenties or thirties with Graves' hyperthyroidism that later progressed to Graves' ophthalmopathy.

This clonotype occurred many times. CDR3 DNA sequence: TGTGCCAGCAGCTTAGAGTCGGGAGCTGGTTCGGAGGAGCAGTACTTC. Protein product: CASSLESGAGSEEQYF. The V call is TRBV13, the J call TRBJ2-7; the D gene is possibly TRBD2 (6 bases). The CDR3 spans 16 residues. Germline CDR1 PRHDT, CDR2 FYEKMQ (reference sequence). The V end lost 1 base, the J end lost 7 bases, and 20 bases lay between the germline ends.

This clonotype was observed many times. The rearrangement joins TRBV11-2 to TRBJ1-3; 12 bases align to TRBD1. This CDR3 is 15 amino acids long. V lost 6 bases to trimming and J lost 4 bases; unmatched junction nucleotides: 4. Germline V lookup: CDR1 SGHAT, CDR2 FQNNGV. The DNA for the CDR3 is TGTGCCAGCAGTGGGACAGGGGGCCTCGGAAACACCATATATTTT. Translation gives CASSGTGGLGNTIYF.